This T cell receptor (beta chain) was observed in a study of cytomegalovirus exposure and HLA in healthy donors. Study details: It was reported in a later analysis that the 120 or so validation repertoires used the same platform as the approximately 690 first-cohort repertoires.

The CDR3 spans 15 residues. The trim removed 5 bases at V and 3 bases at J, leaving 10 bases unmatched. From germline, CDR1 is WNHNN and CDR2 SYGVQD (reference sequence). The approximately 120-subject validation cohort, separate from the roughly 700-subject first cohort, included the donors. Study results and limitations: Listed as cytomegalovirus-associated were 164 TCR beta chains.

This clone has only a few counts. Antigen specificity is unknown. Using immunoSEQ multiplex PCR, the repertoire was profiled, and TCRdb retains in-frame clones only, with some absent. The sample has 100,000 or so clones, more than 75% seen once. The rearrangement links TRBV10-1 to TRBJ2-7; 7 bases align to TRBD1. Input material: PBMCs. This receptor was taken from a man younger than 30 in good health and CMV-seropositive. CDR3 in DNA: TGCGCCAGCAGTAAAGACAGGGACGGAGACTACGAGCAGTACTTC. Protein: CASSKDRDGDYEQYF.